This passage covers 14 T cell receptor beta chains from one sample sequenced in a study of beta chain features in type 1 diabetes. Expressed TCRB transcripts got sequenced, as all isolated RNA was reverse transcribed. Sequencing was performed with immunoSEQ multiplex PCR; in TCRdb, only in-frame clones are kept and a portion is missing. Among 150,000 to 180,000 clones listed, about 7.3% were seen once. The specimen sequenced was central memory CD4+ T cells from blood. The origin of the receptors is a man aged 18-30 years in good health.

With regard to this clone: The junction departs from the called germline gene at one end, perhaps through a read error. The V call is TRBV15, the J call TRBJ1-5; perhaps TRBD1 as D (5 bases). Germline V gene sequence: CDR1 LNHNV, CDR2 YYDKDF (reference sequence). The CDR3 runs 16 residues. This chain's CDR3 is CATSLSGEKRNHPQHF. The CDR3, as DNA: TGTGCCACCAGCCTCTCGGGGGAAAAAAGGAATCACCCCCAGCATTTT. The full variable domain, with the rest looked up from reference TRBV15 and TRBJ1-5, is DAMVIQNPRYQVTQFGKPVTLSCSQTLNHNVMYWYQQKSSQAPKLLFHYYDKDFNNEADTPDNFQSRRPNTSFCFLDIRSPGLGDTAMYLCATSLSGEKRNHPQHFGDGTRLSIL.

This clone was detected ten times or more. The rearrangement links TRBV7-2 to TRBJ2-7, with 8 bases identical to TRBD2. Germline V gives CDR1 SGHTA, CDR2 FQGNSA. The V and J ends lost 5 bases and 0 bases, in that order; junction bases with no gene match: 6. The CDR3 spans 15 residues. CDR3 residues: CASSQAGASSYEQYF. The DNA of the CDR3 is TGTGCCAGCAGCCAAGCGGGGGCGAGCTCCTACGAGCAGTACTTC.

This chain joins TRBV29-1 and TRBJ2-5, with TRBD2 as a possible D gene (5 bases). Trimming cost V 3 bases and J 1 base, with 9 bases left between them. The length of the CDR3 is 13 residues. The germline gives CDR1 SQVTM, CDR2 ANQGSEA. The CDR3 here is CSVEFSAQETQYF. CDR3 coding DNA: TGCAGCGTTGAGTTTAGCGCCCAAGAGACCCAGTACTTC.

The rearrangement joins TRBV6-5 to TRBJ1-2; no clear D. Between the trimmed V and J ends, which lost 10 bases and 1 base, there was a span of 10 bases. The CDR3 spans 12 residues. Germline V gene data show CDR1 as MNHEY and CDR2 as SVGAGI. The CDR3: CAIRRFNYGYTF. The CDR3, as DNA: TGTGCCATCAGACGGTTTAACTATGGCTACACCTTC.

The rearrangement joins TRBV4-2 to TRBJ2-3, with D perhaps matching TRBD2 (5 bases). The germline V gene has CDR1 LGHNA and CDR2 YNFKEQ. V gave up 5 bases and J gave up 6 bases, with 12 bases separating them. This CDR3 has 13 residues. The CDR3 nucleotides read TGTGCCAGCAGCGAGGGTGTAGTTGATACGCAGTATTTT. Its protein product is CASSEGVVDTQYF.

V is TRBV29-1 and J is TRBJ1-5; the match to TRBD1 covers 8 bases. The CDR3 is 13 amino acids. After removal of 4 bases from V and 7 bases from J, the junction contained 6 bases not matched to a gene. The germline gives CDR1 SQVTM, CDR2 ANQGSEA. The CDR3 DNA sequence: TGCAGCGTTGCAGGGGGCTCTGGACAGCCCCAGCATTTT. Translating it yields CSVAGGSGQPQHF.

The chain couples TRBV7-2 to TRBJ2-3, with 12 bases lining up with TRBD2. The junction had 15 bases not matched to a gene; V was cut back by 8 bases and J by 6 bases. This CDR3 is 17 amino acids long. Germline V gene sequence: CDR1 SGHTA, CDR2 FQGNSA. As DNA, the CDR3 is TGTGCCAGCCGATCTTACTCGACTAGCGGGAGAGGTGATACGCAGTATTTT. Protein: CASRSYSTSGRGDTQYF.

This clone occurred many times. The chain couples TRBV7-2 to TRBJ2-1; tentatively, D is TRBD1 (6 bases). This CDR3 spans 14 amino acids. V shed 3 bases and J shed 8 bases, with 14 bases lying between them. Germline-derived CDR1 and CDR2 are SGHTA and FQGNSA. The CDR3 protein is CASSLIGRGYEQFF. The CDR3 nucleotides read TGTGCCAGCAGCTTGATAGGCAGGGGTTATGAGCAGTTCTTC.

Only a few counts were recorded for this clone. V gene TRBV19 combines with J gene TRBJ2-3, with D tentatively TRBD1 (5 bases). V was shortened by 10 bases and J by 5 bases, with 16 bases between the two germline ends. Germline CDR1 LNHDA, CDR2 SQIVND (reference sequence). The CDR3 runs 13 residues. The DNA of the CDR3 is TGTGCCACCAAGACCCTCCAGGGAGATACGCAGTATTTT. Translated, it gives CATKTLQGDTQYF.

This clone was seen a handful of times. J is TRBJ1-6 and V is TRBV6-5, with unresolved D. V lost 2 bases to trimming and J lost 7 bases, with 12 bases between them. CDR1 and CDR2 (germline): MNHEY, SVGAGI. The CDR3 length is 15 residues. The CDR3 protein is CASSYRGVRNSPLHF. The CDR3 DNA sequence: TGTGCCAGCAGTTACCGGGGAGTTCGGAATTCACCCCTCCACTTT.

This clone was counted between two and nine times. The genes are TRBV18 and TRBJ2-7, with 10 bases lining up with TRBD1. CDR1 and CDR2 from the germline V gene are KGHSH and LQKENI. The CDR3 length is 17 residues. Trimming removed 1 base from V and 3 bases from J; junction bases left unmatched: 9. The CDR3: CASSPRGQGMTLYEQYF. CDR3 DNA sequence: TGTGCCAGCTCACCACGGGGACAGGGGATGACCCTCTACGAGCAGTACTTC.

V and J are TRBV6-6 and TRBJ1-5, with TRBD1 matching 9 bases. V was clipped by 5 bases and J by 4 bases; unmatched bases: 6. The CDR3 covers 15 residues. Germline values: CDR1 MNHNY, CDR2 SVGAGI (reference sequence). CDR3 sequence (DNA): TGTGCCAGCAGTCAATGGGGACAGGGAAATCAGCCCCAGCATTTT. The encoded protein is CASSQWGQGNQPQHF.

This clone was detected a few times. This chain joins TRBV28 and TRBJ2-7, with 16 nucleotides matching TRBD2. J lost 3 bases, V lost 7 bases, and 6 bases had no gene match. This CDR3 has 16 residues. Germline values: CDR1 MDHEN, CDR2 SYDVKM. The CDR3 loop is CASTGTSGGAGYEQYF. The CDR3 DNA sequence: TGTGCCAGCACTGGGACTAGCGGGGGGGCAGGCTACGAGCAGTACTTC.

This rearrangement joins TRBV7-2 to TRBJ2-3, with 9 positions matching TRBD1. CDR1 and CDR2 (germline): SGHTA, FQGNSA. V dropped 5 bases and J dropped 3; count of bases not matched to a gene: 9. The CDR3 covers 16 residues. The CDR3 coding sequence is TGTGCCAGCAGCCCCCTTGGACAGGGGAGGACAGATACGCAGTATTTT. Its translation is CASSPLGQGRTDTQYF.